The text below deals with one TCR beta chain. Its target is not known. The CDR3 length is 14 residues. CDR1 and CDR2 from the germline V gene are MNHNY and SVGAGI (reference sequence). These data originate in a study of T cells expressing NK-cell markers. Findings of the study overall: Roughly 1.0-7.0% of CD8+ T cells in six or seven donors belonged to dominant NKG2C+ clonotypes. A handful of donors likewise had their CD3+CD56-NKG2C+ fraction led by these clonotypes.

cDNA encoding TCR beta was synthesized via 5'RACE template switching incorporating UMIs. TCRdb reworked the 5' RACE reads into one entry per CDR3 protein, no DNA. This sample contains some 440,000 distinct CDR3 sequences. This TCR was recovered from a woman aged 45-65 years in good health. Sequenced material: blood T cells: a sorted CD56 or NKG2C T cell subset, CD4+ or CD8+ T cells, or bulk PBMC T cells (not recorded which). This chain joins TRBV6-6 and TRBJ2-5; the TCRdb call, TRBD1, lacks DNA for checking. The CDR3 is CASGEQGAGETQYF.